The sequence of this TCR beta chain was determined in a study of blood T cell repertoires in COVID-19. In the study overall: Samples representing acute and convalescent COVID-19 were sourced from the United States, Italy and Spain. T cells, B-cell-depleted T cells, or PBMCs supplied cDNA or gDNA.

The germline CDR1 and CDR2 sequences are SGHTS and YDEGEE. The CDR3 runs to 13 residues. Trimming left V 4 bases short and J 8 bases short, with 15 bases between. In the authors' workflow: Researchers report that nucleated cell counts were estimated from reference gene primer amplification. The method was immunoSEQ multiplex PCR; TCRdb's version includes in-frame clones alone and lacks a portion of them. The D gene and trimming were derived from the DNA, and the V and J assignments and clone size from that table. The sample shows around 20,000 clones, over 75% of them seen only once. J is TRBJ2-5 and V is TRBV5-8; TRBD1 might be the D (6 bases). The sequenced sample consisted of peripheral blood. This receptor was identified in a human donor in a cohort sampled during active COVID-19. The donor label of this sample is uncertain. CDR3 coding DNA: TGTGCCAGCAGCCTGAACAGGGTTGCTACCCAGTACTTC. The encoded protein is CASSLNRVATQYF.